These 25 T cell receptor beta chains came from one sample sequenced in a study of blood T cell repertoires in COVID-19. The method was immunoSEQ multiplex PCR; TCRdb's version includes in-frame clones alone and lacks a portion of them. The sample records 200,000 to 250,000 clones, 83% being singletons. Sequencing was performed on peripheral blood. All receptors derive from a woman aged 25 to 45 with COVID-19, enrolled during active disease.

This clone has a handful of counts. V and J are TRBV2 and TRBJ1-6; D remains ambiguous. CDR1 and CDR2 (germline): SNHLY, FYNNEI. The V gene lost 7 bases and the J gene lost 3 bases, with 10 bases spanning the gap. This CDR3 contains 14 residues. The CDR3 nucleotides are TGTGCCAGCACCACAGCCTACTATAATTCACCCCTCCACTTT. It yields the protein CASTTAYYNSPLHF.

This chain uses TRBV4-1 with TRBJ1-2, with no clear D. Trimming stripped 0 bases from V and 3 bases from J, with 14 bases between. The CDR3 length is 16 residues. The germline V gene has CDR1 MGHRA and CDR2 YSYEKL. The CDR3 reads CASSQDPQEDYYGYTF. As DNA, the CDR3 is TGCGCCAGCAGCCAAGATCCCCAGGAGGACTACTATGGCTACACCTTC.

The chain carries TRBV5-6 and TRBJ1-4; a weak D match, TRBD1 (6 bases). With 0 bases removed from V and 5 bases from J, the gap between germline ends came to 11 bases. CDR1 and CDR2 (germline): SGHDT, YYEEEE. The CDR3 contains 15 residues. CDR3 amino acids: CASSLVQGPNEKLFF. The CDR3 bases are TGTGCCAGCAGCTTGGTACAGGGCCCGAATGAAAAACTGTTTTTT.

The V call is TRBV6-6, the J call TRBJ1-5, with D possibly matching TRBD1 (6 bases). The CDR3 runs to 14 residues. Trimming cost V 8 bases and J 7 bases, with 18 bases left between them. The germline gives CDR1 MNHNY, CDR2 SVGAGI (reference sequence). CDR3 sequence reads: CASVKDRQGQPQHF. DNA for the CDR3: TGTGCCAGCGTTAAAGACAGGCAAGGGCAGCCCCAGCATTTT.

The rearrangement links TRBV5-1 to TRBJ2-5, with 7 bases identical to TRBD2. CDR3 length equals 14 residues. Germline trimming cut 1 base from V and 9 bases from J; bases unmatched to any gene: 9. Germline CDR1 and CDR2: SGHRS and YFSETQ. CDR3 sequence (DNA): TGCGCCAGCAGCTTGCCGGGGGGACCCCAGGCCCAGTACTTC. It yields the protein CASSLPGGPQAQYF.

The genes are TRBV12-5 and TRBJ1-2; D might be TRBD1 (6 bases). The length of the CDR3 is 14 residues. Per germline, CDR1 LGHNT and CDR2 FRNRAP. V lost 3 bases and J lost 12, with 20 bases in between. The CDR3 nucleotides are TGTGCTAGTGGTTTTACCCCGCCAGGGGTAGGAGACACCTTC. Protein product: CASGFTPPGVGDTF. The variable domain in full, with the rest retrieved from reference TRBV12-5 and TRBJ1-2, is DARVTQTPRHKVTEMGQEVTMRCQPILGHNTVFWYRQTMMQGLELLAYFRNRAPLDDSGMPKDRFSAEMPDATLATLKIQPSEPRDSAVYFCASGFTPPGVGDTFGSGTRLTVV.

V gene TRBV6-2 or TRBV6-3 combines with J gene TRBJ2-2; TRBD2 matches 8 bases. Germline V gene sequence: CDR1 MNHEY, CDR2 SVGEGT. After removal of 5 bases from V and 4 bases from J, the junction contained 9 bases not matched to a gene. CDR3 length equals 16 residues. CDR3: CASSQGAGVRTGELFF. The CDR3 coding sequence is TGTGCCAGCAGTCAGGGAGCGGGAGTGCGCACCGGGGAGCTGTTTTTT.

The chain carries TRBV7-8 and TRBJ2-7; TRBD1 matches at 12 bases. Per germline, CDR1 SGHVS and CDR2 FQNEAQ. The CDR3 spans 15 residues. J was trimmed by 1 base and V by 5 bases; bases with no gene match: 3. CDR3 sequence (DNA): TGTGCCAGCAGCCCGGGACAGGGGGCTTCCTACGAGCAGTACTTC. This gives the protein CASSPGQGASYEQYF. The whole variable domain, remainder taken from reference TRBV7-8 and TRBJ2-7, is GAGVSQSPRYKVAKRGQDVALRCDPISGHVSLFWYQQALGQGPEFLTYFQNEAQLDKSGLPSDRFFAERPEGSVSTLKIQRTQQEDSAVYLCASSPGQGASYEQYFGPGTRLTVT.

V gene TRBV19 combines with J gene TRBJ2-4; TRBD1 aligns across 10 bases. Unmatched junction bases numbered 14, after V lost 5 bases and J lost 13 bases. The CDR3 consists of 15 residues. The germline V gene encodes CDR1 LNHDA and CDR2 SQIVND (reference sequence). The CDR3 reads CASSPAGTGARLQYF. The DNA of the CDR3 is TGTGCCAGTAGTCCCGCCGGGACAGGGGCCAGGCTACAGTACTTC. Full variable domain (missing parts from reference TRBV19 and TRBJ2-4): DGGITQSPKYLFRKEGQNVTLSCEQNLNHDAMYWYRQDPGQGLRLIYYSQIVNDFQKGDIAEGYSVSREKKESFPLTVTSAQKNPTAFYLCASSPAGTGARLQYFGAGTRLSVL.

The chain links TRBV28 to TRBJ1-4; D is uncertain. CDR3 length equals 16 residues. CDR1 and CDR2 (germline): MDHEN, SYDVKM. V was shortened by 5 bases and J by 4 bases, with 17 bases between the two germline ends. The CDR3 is CASSELTLALNEKLFF. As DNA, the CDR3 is TGTGCCAGCAGTGAACTGACATTGGCCCTTAATGAAAAACTGTTTTTT.

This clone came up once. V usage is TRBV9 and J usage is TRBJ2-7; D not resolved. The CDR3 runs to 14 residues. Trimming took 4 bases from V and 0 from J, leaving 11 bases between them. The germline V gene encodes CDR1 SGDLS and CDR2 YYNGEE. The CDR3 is CASSSTGSSYEQYF. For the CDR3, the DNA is TGTGCCAGCAGCAGTACGGGTAGCTCCTACGAGCAGTACTTC. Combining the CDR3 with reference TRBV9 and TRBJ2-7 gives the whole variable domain DSGVTQTPKHLITATGQRVTLRCSPRSGDLSVYWYQQSLDQGLQFLIQYYNGEERAKGNILERFSAQQFPDLHSELNLSSLELGDSALYFCASSSTGSSYEQYFGPGTRLTVT.

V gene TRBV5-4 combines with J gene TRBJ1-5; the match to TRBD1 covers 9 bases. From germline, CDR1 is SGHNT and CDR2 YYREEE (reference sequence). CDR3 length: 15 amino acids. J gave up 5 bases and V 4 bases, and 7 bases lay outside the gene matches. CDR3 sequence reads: CASSPGGQGDQPQHF. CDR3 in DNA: TGTGCCAGCAGCCCGGGGGGACAGGGAGATCAGCCCCAGCATTTT.

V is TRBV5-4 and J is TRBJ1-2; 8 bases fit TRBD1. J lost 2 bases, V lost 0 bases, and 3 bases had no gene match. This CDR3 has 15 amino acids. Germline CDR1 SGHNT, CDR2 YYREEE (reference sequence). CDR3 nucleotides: TGTGCCAGCAGCTTGGTAGCAGGGGGCAACTATGGCTACACCTTC. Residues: CASSLVAGGNYGYTF.

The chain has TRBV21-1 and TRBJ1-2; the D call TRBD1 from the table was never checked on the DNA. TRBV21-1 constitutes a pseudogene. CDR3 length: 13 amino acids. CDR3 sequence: CAGRTGGIRGYTF. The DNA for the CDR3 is TGTGCCGGCCGGACAGGGGGCATCCGTGGCTACACCTTC.

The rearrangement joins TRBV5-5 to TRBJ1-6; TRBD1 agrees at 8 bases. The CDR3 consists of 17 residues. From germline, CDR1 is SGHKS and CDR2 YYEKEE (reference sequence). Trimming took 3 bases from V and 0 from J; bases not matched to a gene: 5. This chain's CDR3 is CASSSDRGSSYNSPLHF. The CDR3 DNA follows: TGTGCCAGCAGCTCTGACAGGGGTAGCTCCTATAATTCACCCCTCCACTTT.

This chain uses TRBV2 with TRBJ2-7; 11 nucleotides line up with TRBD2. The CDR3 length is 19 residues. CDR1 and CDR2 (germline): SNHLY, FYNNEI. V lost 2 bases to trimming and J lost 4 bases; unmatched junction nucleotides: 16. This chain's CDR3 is CASSEFRPLLAGGVYEQYF. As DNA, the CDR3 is TGTGCCAGCAGTGAATTTCGGCCGCTATTAGCGGGAGGGGTTTACGAGCAGTACTTC.

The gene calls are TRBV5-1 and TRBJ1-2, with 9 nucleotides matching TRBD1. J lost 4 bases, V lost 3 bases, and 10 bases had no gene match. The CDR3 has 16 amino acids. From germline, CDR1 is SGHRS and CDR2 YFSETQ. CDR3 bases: TGCGCCAGCAGCTCCGCCGGGACAGGGAAGGCCTATGGCTACACCTTC. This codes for CASSSAGTGKAYGYTF.

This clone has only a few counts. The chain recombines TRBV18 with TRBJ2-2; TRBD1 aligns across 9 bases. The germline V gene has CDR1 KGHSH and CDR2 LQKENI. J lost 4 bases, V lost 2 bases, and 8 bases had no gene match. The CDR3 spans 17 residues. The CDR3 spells CASSPLSGTGPTGELFF. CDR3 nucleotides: TGTGCCAGCTCACCATTAAGCGGGACAGGGCCCACCGGGGAGCTGTTTTTT. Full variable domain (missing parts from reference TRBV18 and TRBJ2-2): NAGVMQNPRHLVRRRGQEARLRCSPMKGHSHVYWYRQLPEEGLKFMVYLQKENIIDESGMPKERFSAEFPKEGPSILRIQQVVRGDSAAYFCASSPLSGTGPTGELFFGEGSRLTVL.

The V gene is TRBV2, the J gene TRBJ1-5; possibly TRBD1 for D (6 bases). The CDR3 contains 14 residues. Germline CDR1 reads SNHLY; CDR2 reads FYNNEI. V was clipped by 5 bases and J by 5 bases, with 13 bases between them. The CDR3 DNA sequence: TGTGCCAGCAGTTCCAGAGGGGGGGATCAGCCCCAGCATTTT. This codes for CASSSRGGDQPQHF.

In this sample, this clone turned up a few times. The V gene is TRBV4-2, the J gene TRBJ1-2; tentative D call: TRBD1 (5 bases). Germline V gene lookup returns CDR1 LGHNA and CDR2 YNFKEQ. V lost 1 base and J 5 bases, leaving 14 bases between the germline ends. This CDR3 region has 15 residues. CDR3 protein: CASSQAGDGGYGYTF. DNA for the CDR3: TGTGCCAGCAGCCAAGCGGGGGACGGCGGATATGGCTACACCTTC.

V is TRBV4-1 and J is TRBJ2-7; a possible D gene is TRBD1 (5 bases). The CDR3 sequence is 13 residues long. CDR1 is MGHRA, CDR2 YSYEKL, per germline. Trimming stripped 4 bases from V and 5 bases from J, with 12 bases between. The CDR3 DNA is TGCGCCAGCAGCCCGGTGGTACAGGACGAGCAGTACTTC. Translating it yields CASSPVVQDEQYF.

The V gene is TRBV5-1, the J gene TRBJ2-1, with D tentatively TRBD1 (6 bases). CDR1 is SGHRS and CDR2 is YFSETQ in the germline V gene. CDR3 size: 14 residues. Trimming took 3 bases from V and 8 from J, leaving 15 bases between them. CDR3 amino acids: CASSYNRAADEQFF. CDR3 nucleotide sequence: TGCGCCAGCAGCTACAACAGGGCCGCCGATGAGCAGTTCTTC.

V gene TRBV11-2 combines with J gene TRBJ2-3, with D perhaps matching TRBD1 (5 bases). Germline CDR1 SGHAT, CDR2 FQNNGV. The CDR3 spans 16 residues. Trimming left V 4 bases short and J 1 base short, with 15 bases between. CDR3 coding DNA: TGTGCCAGCAGCTCGGTGGAAGGGGTTCGCACAGATACGCAGTATTTT. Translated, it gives CASSSVEGVRTDTQYF.

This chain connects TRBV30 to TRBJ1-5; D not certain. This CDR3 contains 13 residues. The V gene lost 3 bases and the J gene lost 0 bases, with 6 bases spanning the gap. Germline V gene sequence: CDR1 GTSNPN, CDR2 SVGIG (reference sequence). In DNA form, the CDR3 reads TGTGCCTGGAGCCTAGATAGCAATCAGCCCCAGCATTTT. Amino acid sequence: CAWSLDSNQPQHF.

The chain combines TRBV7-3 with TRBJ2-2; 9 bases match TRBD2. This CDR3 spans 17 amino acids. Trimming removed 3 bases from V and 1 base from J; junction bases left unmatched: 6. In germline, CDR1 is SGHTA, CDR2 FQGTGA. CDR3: CASSFPTSGRNTGELFF. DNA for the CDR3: TGTGCCAGCAGCTTTCCAACTAGCGGGCGGAACACCGGGGAGCTGTTTTTT.